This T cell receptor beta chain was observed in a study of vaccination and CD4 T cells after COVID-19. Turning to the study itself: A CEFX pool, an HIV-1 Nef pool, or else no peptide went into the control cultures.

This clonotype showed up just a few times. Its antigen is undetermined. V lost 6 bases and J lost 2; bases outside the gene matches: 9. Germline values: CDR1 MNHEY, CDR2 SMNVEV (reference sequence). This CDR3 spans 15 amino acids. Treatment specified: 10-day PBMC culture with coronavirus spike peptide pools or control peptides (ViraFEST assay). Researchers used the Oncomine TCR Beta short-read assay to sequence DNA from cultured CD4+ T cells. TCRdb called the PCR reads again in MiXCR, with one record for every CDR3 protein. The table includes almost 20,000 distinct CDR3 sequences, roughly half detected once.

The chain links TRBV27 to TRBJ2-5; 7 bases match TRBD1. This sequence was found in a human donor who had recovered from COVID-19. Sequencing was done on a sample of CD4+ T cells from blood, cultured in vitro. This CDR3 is CASREGGHPQETQYF. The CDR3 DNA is TGTGCCAGCAGGGAAGGGGGCCACCCACAAGAGACCCAGTACTTC.